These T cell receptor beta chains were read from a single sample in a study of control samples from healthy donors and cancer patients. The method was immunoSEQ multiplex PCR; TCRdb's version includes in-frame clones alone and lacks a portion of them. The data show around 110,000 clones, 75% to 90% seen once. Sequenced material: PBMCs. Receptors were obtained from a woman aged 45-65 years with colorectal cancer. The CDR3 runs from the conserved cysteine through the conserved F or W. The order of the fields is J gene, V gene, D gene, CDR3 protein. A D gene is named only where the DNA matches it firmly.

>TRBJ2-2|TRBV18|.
CASSPPLNTGELFF
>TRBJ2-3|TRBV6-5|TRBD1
CASSSGQAGTDTQYF
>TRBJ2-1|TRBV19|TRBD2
CASSITSGVYNEQFF
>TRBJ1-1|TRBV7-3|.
CASSLEGRGMNTEAFF
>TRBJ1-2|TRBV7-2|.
CASSLRQGIHYGYTF
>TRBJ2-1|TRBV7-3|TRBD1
CASSSPGQGNNEQFF
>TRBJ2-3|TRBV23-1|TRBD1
CASNTKGGDAGQGVGLAQNTQYF
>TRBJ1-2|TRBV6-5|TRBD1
CASSYSGQGIYGYTF
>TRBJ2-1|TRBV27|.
CASSDRPSGNEQFF
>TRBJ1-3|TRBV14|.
CASSQASADAYYSGNTIYF
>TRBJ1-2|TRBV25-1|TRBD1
CASRPPGTGLGYTF
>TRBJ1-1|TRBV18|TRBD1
CASSQQNGQGSTEAFF
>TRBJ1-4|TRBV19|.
CASRNPGSTNEKLFF
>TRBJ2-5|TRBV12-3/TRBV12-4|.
CASSLGETQYF
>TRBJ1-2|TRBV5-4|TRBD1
CASSQKDRGDYGYTF
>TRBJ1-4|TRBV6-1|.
CASSDRKNEKLFF
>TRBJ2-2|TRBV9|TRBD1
CASSVNRGLNTGELFF
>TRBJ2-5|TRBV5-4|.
CASSQDSQETQYF
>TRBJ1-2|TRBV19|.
CASGGQPGYGYTF
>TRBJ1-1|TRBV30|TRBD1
CAWSVRPTWTGNTEAFF
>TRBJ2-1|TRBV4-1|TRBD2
CASSLPAGGVYNEQFF
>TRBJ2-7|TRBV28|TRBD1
CASSLLAGTAYEQYF
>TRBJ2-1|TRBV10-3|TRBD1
CATMSGTEGNEQFF
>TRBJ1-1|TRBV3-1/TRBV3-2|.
CASSQFVNTEAFF
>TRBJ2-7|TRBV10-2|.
CASGGDSSYEQYF
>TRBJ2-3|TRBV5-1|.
CASSLNRETDTQYF
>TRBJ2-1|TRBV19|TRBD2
CASSPGLAGKNEQFF
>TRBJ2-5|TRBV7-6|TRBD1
CASSPSGGTGGLETQYF
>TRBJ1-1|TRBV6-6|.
CASSPGSSTEAFF
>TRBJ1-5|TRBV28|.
CASSSLPDRPSNQPQHF
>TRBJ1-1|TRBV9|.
CASSPHQGKGTEAFF
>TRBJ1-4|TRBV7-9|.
CASSLMGAINEKLFF
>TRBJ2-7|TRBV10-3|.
CAIKPQGSSYEQYF
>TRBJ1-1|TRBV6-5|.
CASSYSPGAAEAFF
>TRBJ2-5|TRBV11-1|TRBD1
CASSLDGTEQETQYF
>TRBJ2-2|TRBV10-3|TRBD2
CAIRSGSENTGELFF
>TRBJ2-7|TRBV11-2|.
CASSPRIGQRYEQYF
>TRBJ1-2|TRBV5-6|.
CASSLGVETWHKNYGYTF
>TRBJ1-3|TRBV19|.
CASATDSGNTIYF
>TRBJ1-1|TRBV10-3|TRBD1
CAISPRDRMNTEAFF
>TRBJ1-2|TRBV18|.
CASSPVDNYGYTF
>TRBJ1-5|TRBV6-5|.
CASRGSGVGQPQHF
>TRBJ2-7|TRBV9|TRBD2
CASTPLTIAGIGEQYF
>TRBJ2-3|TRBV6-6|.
CASSDGLGTDTQYF
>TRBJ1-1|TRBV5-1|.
CASSLGWGKNTEAFF
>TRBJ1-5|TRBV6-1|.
CASSEGPVRSPQHF
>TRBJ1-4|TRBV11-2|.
CASSLRGGEATNEKLFF
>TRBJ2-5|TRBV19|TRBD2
CASSPGLAGGVGETQYF
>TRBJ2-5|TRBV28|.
CASSLRGAGNKQETQYF
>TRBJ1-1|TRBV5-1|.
CASTYRLNTEAFF
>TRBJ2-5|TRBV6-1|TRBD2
CASSGAGHGETQYF